What follows describes a single TCR beta chain. The source of about 2 micrograms of genomic DNA for TCR beta libraries was cryopreserved PBMCs. These data belong to a study of cytotoxic CD8 clonotypes in ibrutinib-treated CLL. Study-level information: Mean values per sample were a few hundred thousand productive templates and about 94,000 productive rearrangements.

V lost 6 bases, J lost 7 bases, and 7 bases stayed unmatched. The germline CDR1 and CDR2 sequences are MNHNS and SASEGT. This CDR3 comprises 14 residues. Clones were read by immunoSEQ multiplex PCR, and TCRdb kept only the in-frame ones, dropping some. The sample holds about 140,000 clones, approximately 77% seen once. The V and J genes are TRBV6-1 and TRBJ1-5, with 9 nucleotides matching TRBD1. Sequencing used PBMCs, obtained after 12 months of ibrutinib treatment. The clonotype originates from a human donor with chronic lymphocytic leukemia. The CDR3, as DNA: TGTGCCAGCAGGAGGGGACAGGGAGGCCAGCCCCAGCATTTT. Encoded protein: CASRRGQGGQPQHF.